This paragraph reports one T cell receptor (beta chain). Which antigen it targets is not known. Per-base quality was not reported, and no clone a single base away is much larger than it. TCRbeta CDR3 regions were amplified from genomic DNA by means of the immunoSEQ Assay, a bias-controlled multiplex PCR. On the study's bioinformatics: Within the assay, amplification of reference gene primers was used to estimate how many nucleated cells each sample contained. Sequence reads were collapsed and filtered to measure the absolute abundance of every unique TCRbeta CDR3 rearrangement. For each sample, productive Simpson clonality was calculated by taking the square root of Simpson's diversity index across productive rearrangements. TCRdb carries this immuneACCESS record with in-frame sequences only. Its versions omit some clonotypes, under half of them owing to an unresolved V gene in the studies checked, with the rest unexplained. Clone size and the V and J calls come from that table; the DNA yielded D and trimming. The sample yields roughly 160,000 clones; 75% to 90% were counted once. 2.9% of the sample is in the top ten clones.

Collaborating institutions collected whole blood in K2EDTA tubes following their own protocols. For TCRbeta analysis, collaborators shipped samples in one of three forms: frozen whole blood, isolated PBMCs, or DNA extracted from either of those sample types. From the germline V gene, CDR1 is MDHEN and CDR2 is SYDVKM. From the cysteine up to the phenylalanine, the CDR3 has a length of 16 residues. The CDR3 DNA has 48 bases and is translated from base 1. Trimming takes 5 bases from V and 0 bases from J, and the germline ends sit 16 bases apart. This entry is derived from a study of blood T cell repertoires in COVID-19 (dated by TCRdb to the early 2020s). Looking at the study overall: Collaborator samples came from the United States, Italy and Spain and covered acute and convalescent phases of COVID-19. The dataset comprised deeply sampled blood TCRbeta repertoires from subjects exposed to, actively infected with, or recovered from COVID-19. The repertoires were released in a freely available public database meant as a resource for research on the immune response to SARS-CoV-2. The prospective study material was composed of cDNA or gDNA derived from T cells, B-cell-depleted T cells, or PBMCs. Samples came from the ongoing ImmuneRACE study (first 160 participants) plus 1,254 subjects from 6 global collaborators. Where available, HLA class I and class II types were taken from metadata supplied by the sample provider and were not determined by assay-based typing. Sample metadata almost always included a de-identified subject ID, COVID-19 status, age in years and sex.

The research as a whole found: The quantity of clinical and demographic metadata differed by source and by participant and was supplied without curation.

The sequencing input was peripheral blood. The V and J genes are TRBV28 and TRBJ1-1; the D segment cannot be called with confidence. The receptor comes from a woman aged 60-75 years with acute or convalescent COVID-19. The CDR3: CASSPWTGPMNTEAFF. Read as DNA, the sequence is TGTGCCAGCAGTCCATGGACTGGTCCAATGAACACTGAAGCTTTCTTT.